The sequence of this T cell receptor beta chain was determined in a study of post-analysis software for immune sequencing data. General study results and limits: Patients used roughly five TRBV segments, including TRBV5-6, TRBV5-1 and TRBV20-1, more often than controls.

Germline lookup yields CDR1 SGHVS and CDR2 FQNEAQ. V lost 4 bases to trimming and J lost 3 bases; unmatched junction nucleotides: 2. The CDR3 consists of 14 residues. In regard to this clonotype: What it binds is unknown.

The library was made from cDNA and included unique molecular identifiers. The T cell input of roughly 0.95 to 10 million gave approximately 460,000 cDNA molecules. Using its own MiXCR run on the PCR reads, TCRdb lists one record per CDR3 protein. Of roughly 870,000 distinct CDR3 sequences listed, 53% are singletons. This chain connects TRBV7-8 to TRBJ1-4; 7 bases are a match to TRBD1. The sample was blood. The receptor's source is a girl aged 10-17 years with multiple sclerosis. The CDR3 is CASSSQGANEKLFF. In DNA form, the CDR3 reads TGTGCCAGCAGCTCCCAGGGGGCTAATGAAAAACTGTTTTTT.